The source of this TCR beta chain is a study of shared clonotypes between healthy human individuals. General study points: Genetic and exposure-history diversity was limited by the few donors.

Every donor was a Caucasian adult from Nashville, Tennessee. The split of CD4+ cells yielded CD45RA+ naive and CD45RA-negative memory subsets. CDR1 and CDR2 (germline): MRHNA, SNTAGT. This CDR3 is 15 amino acids long. V lost 1 base to trimming and J lost 6 bases; unmatched junction nucleotides: 7. TCRdb's table, derived via immunoSEQ multiplex PCR, lists solely in-frame clones and lacks some. The sample records some 2,500,000 clones, approximately 93% being singletons. Turning to this clone: Its target is unknown.

V gene TRBV6-4 combines with J gene TRBJ2-3; 7 bases map to TRBD2. The sample was naive CD4+ T cells from PBMCs. Subset noted: CD45RA+ positively selected. The sequence was collected from a young man in good health. Some clones in this sample may be carry-over from other donors' samples. The CDR3 nucleotides are TGTGCCAGCAGTGACTTGGGCGGGAGTGCCGATACGCAGTATTTT. Translated: CASSDLGGSADTQYF.